This T cell receptor (beta chain) is from a study of T cell responses to AZD1222 COVID-19 vaccine. Overall study: Second-dose timings of about 4 or about 12 weeks were pooled. Broader study findings: Across spike, vaccine-associated CD4 TCRs were found, dominant at 160-218 and 743-854.

TCRdb's copy holds only in-frame clones and misses some; the assay was immunoSEQ multiplex PCR. The table shows roughly 100,000 clones, with approximately 88% occurring only once. Details on this clone: The antigen remains unidentified.

This CDR3 region has 17 residues. Germline V gene sequence: CDR1 SGHTS, CDR2 YDEGEE. V gave up 6 bases and J gave up 1 base, with 22 bases separating them. This TCR was recovered from an adult in good health. The V gene is TRBV5-8, the J gene TRBJ1-2; the D gene is possibly TRBD1 (6 bases). Material: peripheral blood, obtained on day 0 of AZD1222 vaccination. CDR3 bases: TGTGCCAGCAAGCCCATAGATTGGACAGCCGATAACTATGGCTACACCTTC. Encoded protein: CASKPIDWTADNYGYTF.